These 13 T cell receptor beta chains share one sample of origin, sequenced in a study of blood T cell repertoires in COVID-19. Only in-frame clones appear in the TCRdb table, and some are missing; sequencing was by immunoSEQ multiplex PCR. This sample has some 60,000 clones, with over 85% found just once. The specimen sequenced was peripheral blood. The receptors shown here come from a human donor in a cohort sampled during active COVID-19.

This rearrangement joins TRBV21-1 to TRBJ2-5; the listed D gene, TRBD2, was not tested against the DNA. TRBV21-1 is a pseudogene segment. This CDR3 has 19 amino acids. The CDR3 is CASSTALIAGVRIGETQYF. CDR3 nucleotide sequence: TGTGCCAGCAGCACCGCCCTTATAGCGGGGGTACGTATTGGAGAGACCCAGTACTTC.

This chain connects TRBV11-2 to TRBJ1-3; a possible D gene is TRBD1 (6 bases). The germline V gene encodes CDR1 SGHAT and CDR2 FQNNGV. The CDR3 runs 16 residues. Trimming took 2 bases from V and 0 from J, leaving 11 bases between them. CDR3 bases: TGTGCCAGCAGCTTACAGGGGTTCTACTCTGGAAACACCATATATTTT. Translated: CASSLQGFYSGNTIYF.

V and J are TRBV6-5 and TRBJ2-7, with 9 bases matching TRBD1. The CDR3 loop spans 14 amino acids. Germline V gives CDR1 MNHEY, CDR2 SVGAGI. Trimming cost V 7 bases and J 0 bases; bases outside gene matches: 4. The chain's CDR3 is CASKGTGSSYEQYF. CDR3 bases: TGTGCCAGCAAGGGGACAGGGAGCTCCTACGAGCAGTACTTC.

The J gene is TRBJ1-6, the V gene TRBV18; 7 bases match TRBD1. Looked up from germline, CDR1 is KGHSH and CDR2 is LQKENI. CDR3 length: 14 amino acids. Trimming at V came to 3 bases and at J to 5 bases, leaving 1 base not matched to a gene. This CDR3 reads CASSPGQHNSPLHF. As DNA, the CDR3 is TGTGCCAGCTCACCGGGACAGCATAATTCACCCCTCCACTTT.

This chain joins TRBV19 and TRBJ1-2, with 11 bases lining up with TRBD1. J lost 4 bases, V lost 3 bases, and 4 bases had no gene match. CDR3 size: 15 residues. Germline assignment: CDR1 LNHDA and CDR2 SQIVND (reference sequence). CDR3 DNA sequence: TGTGCCAGTAGTATGCCGGGACAGGGGGGCTATGGCTACACCTTC. It specifies CASSMPGQGGYGYTF.

The chain has TRBV28 and TRBJ1-2, with TRBD1 as a possible D gene (5 bases). CDR1 is MDHEN and CDR2 is SYDVKM in the germline V gene. The CDR3 covers 14 residues. Deletions cut 2 bases from V and 4 bases from J, with 11 bases between. In nucleotides, the CDR3 is TGTGCCAGCAGTTTAAGGACACTTACCTATGGCTACACCTTC. Translated, it gives CASSLRTLTYGYTF.

This rearrangement joins TRBV5-5 to TRBJ2-5, with TRBD1 as a possible D gene (7 bases). V lost 0 bases and J lost 4, with 16 bases in between. CDR1 and CDR2 from the germline V gene are SGHKS and YYEKEE (reference sequence). The CDR3 has 16 residues. This chain's CDR3 is CASSLGRGLDIETQYF. The CDR3 bases are TGTGCCAGCAGCTTGGGGAGGGGGCTAGATATAGAGACCCAGTACTTC.

The chain employs TRBV24-1 and TRBJ2-7; D call uncertain. Germline lookup yields CDR1 KGHDR and CDR2 SFDVKD. The CDR3 sequence is 12 residues long. V was clipped by 12 bases and J by 7 bases, with 18 bases between them. CDR3 sequence reads: CAARGRSVEQYF. CDR3 in DNA: TGTGCCGCAAGAGGCCGTTCGGTGGAGCAGTACTTC.

This chain links TRBV6-6 with TRBJ2-7, with D perhaps TRBD1 (5 bases). This CDR3 has 14 amino acids. CDR1 is MNHNY, CDR2 SVGAGI, per germline (reference sequence). With 7 bases removed from V and 6 bases from J, the gap between germline ends came to 19 bases. The CDR3 reads CASTASGKNGEQYF. The CDR3 bases are TGTGCCAGCACGGCGTCAGGGAAGAATGGCGAGCAGTACTTC.

The genes are TRBV3-1 (or the pseudogene TRBV3-2) and TRBJ2-3, with TRBD1 matching 9 bases. Germline values: CDR1 LGHDT, CDR2 YNNKEL (reference sequence). Trimming at V came to 1 base and at J to 4 bases, leaving 9 bases not matched to a gene. The CDR3 has 17 residues. The CDR3 protein is CASSQASTQGASDTQYF. The CDR3 bases are TGTGCCAGCAGCCAAGCGAGTACACAGGGGGCATCAGATACGCAGTATTTT.

The rearrangement joins TRBV3-1 (or the pseudogene TRBV3-2) to TRBJ2-1; D might be TRBD2 (5 bases). This CDR3 has 15 residues. The ends were cut back, 6 bases at V and 2 bases at J, with 14 bases in the middle. From germline, CDR1 is LGHDT and CDR2 YNNKEL (reference sequence). The CDR3 is CASRPPDSAYNEQFF. As DNA, the CDR3 is TGTGCCAGCAGGCCCCCGGACTCCGCCTACAATGAGCAGTTCTTC.

This chain uses TRBV7-3 with TRBJ1-1; no reliable D call. The CDR3 is 13 amino acids. V lost 2 bases to trimming and J lost 1 base, with 5 bases between them. In germline, CDR1 is SGHTA, CDR2 FQGTGA. CDR3 protein: CASSLQENTEAFF. CDR3 DNA sequence: TGTGCCAGCAGCTTACAGGAGAACACTGAAGCTTTCTTT.

This clone was counted only a few times. As DNA, the CDR3 is TGTGCCAGCAGCTTAGGGAGGGACCGATTTATGAACACTGAAGCTTTCTTT. Protein: CASSLGRDRFMNTEAFF. J is TRBJ1-1 and V is TRBV6-9, with a weak D call TRBD1 (5 bases). Trimming removed 6 bases from V and 0 bases from J, with 20 bases in between. The CDR3 covers 17 residues. CDR1 MNHGY and CDR2 SVAAGI come from the germline V gene.